This T cell receptor (beta chain) is drawn from a study of blood T cells in healthy people across ages. A second PCR, run for about 7 to 11 cycles, used a sample-barcoded 5' primer plus a J-beta primer mix. Each TCR beta cDNA got a 12-nucleotide random molecular identifier. TCRdb analysed the 5' RACE reads with MiXCR anew, one entry per CDR3 protein. The sample records 550,000 to 750,000 distinct CDR3 sequences, under 25% being singletons. The CDR3 has 15 amino acids. Unmatched junction bases numbered 7, after V lost 3 bases and J lost 2 bases. Germline V lookup: CDR1 DFQATT, CDR2 SNEGSKA (reference sequence). Isolating PBMCs gave at least 6 million of these cells per sample. Study results and limitations: For the donors, CMV status was unknown and possibly confounded expanded clonotype changes. Researchers judged that diversity estimates from one million T cells fell short of true values.

In regard to this clonotype: The antigen is unknown.

The chain couples TRBV20-1 to TRBJ2-7, with 10 bases lining up with TRBD2. Sequencing was carried out using blood. This sequence was found in a man between 70 and 80 years old in good health. The CDR3 here is CSASDLAGDAYEQYF. CDR3 in DNA: TGCAGTGCTAGCGACCTAGCGGGAGACGCCTACGAGCAGTACTTC.